A single sample gave rise to the 11 T cell receptor beta chains below, sequenced in a study of T cell clusters in autoimmune cytopenias. TRB rearrangements were amplified by touch-down multiplex PCR with mixed TRB-A/B primers. TCRdb reprocessed the multiplex PCR reads and stores each CDR3 protein as one record, lacking DNA. The sample shows 3,500 or so distinct CDR3 sequences, and roughly 35% sits with its ten largest clones. Tens of thousands of genome equivalents of blood DNA were amplified for TRB. Sample: peripheral blood. These receptors were obtained from a human donor with an autoimmune cytopenia, with autoimmune hepatitis or in good health (not recorded which).

Here the CDR3 reads CASSLVWGGRAGLNYGYTF. This rearrangement joins TRBV11-2 to TRBJ1-2; there is no DNA to check the TCRdb D call of TRBD1. The CDR3 contains 19 residues. Germline assignment: CDR1 SGHAT and CDR2 FQNNGV.

Measured by frequency, this clonotype is medium-sized. The chain joins TRBV7-9 to TRBJ2-7; with no DNA, the TCRdb D assignment of TRBD2 cannot be verified. The CDR3 extends over 19 amino acids. Per the germline V gene, CDR1 is SEHNR and CDR2 is FQNEAQ (reference sequence). The CDR3 region is CASSRSDRTSGGLPYEQYF.

This clonotype shows up as large by frequency. The chain carries TRBV7-9 and TRBJ1-3; the TRBD1 assignment by TCRdb is unverifiable without DNA. Germline lookup yields CDR1 SEHNR and CDR2 FQNEAQ (reference sequence). The CDR3 totals 14 residues. The CDR3: CASSLVQGGNTIYF.

This chain connects TRBV20-1 to TRBJ2-1; as DNA is missing, the TRBD2 call by TCRdb cannot be tested. This CDR3 spans 14 amino acids. In germline, CDR1 is DFQATT, CDR2 SNEGSKA (reference sequence). CDR3: CSATAGGSYNEQFF.

J is TRBJ2-2 and V is TRBV24-1; TCRdb's D gene call, TRBD1, goes unchecked for lack of DNA. CDR1 and CDR2 (germline): KGHDR, SFDVKD. This CDR3 is 13 amino acids long. The CDR3 here is CATSDPVAGELFF.

This clonotype shows up as medium-sized (0.01 to 0.1%) by frequency. The chain recombines TRBV6-1 with TRBJ1-3. This CDR3 has 15 residues. Looked up from germline, CDR1 is MNHNS and CDR2 is SASEGT. The CDR3 protein is CASSEWQSSGNTIYF.

The chain is built from TRBV6-2 or TRBV6-3 and TRBJ1-4. CDR1 is MNHEY, CDR2 SVGEGT, per germline. CDR3 length equals 15 residues. Here the CDR3 reads CASSYSGKGNEKLFF.

In terms of frequency, this clonotype is large. This chain uses TRBV27 with TRBJ2-1. The CDR3 totals 12 residues. In germline, CDR1 is MNHEY, CDR2 SMNVEV (reference sequence). CDR3 loop: CASSVIGNEQFF.

V gene TRBV28 combines with J gene TRBJ2-7; TCRdb's D gene call, TRBD1, goes unchecked for lack of DNA. Germline V gives CDR1 MDHEN, CDR2 SYDVKM. This CDR3 spans 13 amino acids. Here the CDR3 reads CASSRDTNYEQYF.

The chain uses TRBV27 and TRBJ2-7; without DNA, the TCRdb call of TRBD2 cannot be checked. This CDR3 has 12 amino acids. The V gene's germline CDR1 is MNHEY and CDR2 SMNVEV (reference sequence). This CDR3 is CASSLAAGEQYF.

This CDR3 reads CASIPSSGRVETQYF. The rearrangement uses TRBV6-2 or TRBV6-3 and TRBJ2-5; the D call from TCRdb, TRBD2, cannot be confirmed without DNA. This CDR3 is built from 15 residues. The germline gives CDR1 MNHEY, CDR2 SVGEGT.